Here is one TCR beta chain with its context. The sample originates from a study of T cell responses to AZD1222 COVID-19 vaccine. J was trimmed by 5 bases and V by 6 bases; bases with no gene match: 6. Germline assignment: CDR1 MNHEY and CDR2 SVGAGI. This CDR3 is 14 amino acids long. Assay used: immunoSEQ multiplex PCR; TCRdb lists only in-frame clones, some missing. This sample yields tens of thousands of clones, of which about 80% are seen a single time; about 12% belongs to the top ten. This receptor was obtained from an adult in good health. The rearrangement joins TRBV6-5 to TRBJ2-3; the match to TRBD2 covers 9 bases. The sequencing used peripheral blood, collected on day 0 of AZD1222 vaccination. The DNA of the CDR3 is TGTGCCAGCAGAAGCGGGGGGCGAGGAGATACGCAGTATTTT. This codes for CASRSGGRGDTQYF.